Each of the 23 T cell receptor beta chains below was sequenced from the same sample in a study of CXCR3-negative and CXCR3-positive naive CD8 T cells (dated by TCRdb to the late 2010s). Sequencing took place on a NextSeq 550. The Human TCR Profiling Kit (MiLaboratory) was used to make UMI-labeled 5' RACE TRB cDNA libraries. Through TCRdb reprocessing, the reads give one entry per CDR3 protein sequence; DNA is omitted. The data table for this sample lists 46,000 or so distinct CDR3 sequences. The ten largest clones take up about 1.6% of the sample. Specimen: naive CXCR3- CD8+ T cells from blood. In light of the paper, this sample's cell subset or site label describes: CD45RO-CCR7+CD27+CD95- naive CD8+ T cells lacking CXCR3 (TNR3-). Receptor source: a human donor in good health. Some clones in this sample may be carry-over from other donors' samples.

This chain uses TRBV29-1 with TRBJ1-4; TCRdb's D gene call, TRBD1, goes unchecked for lack of DNA. This CDR3 comprises 13 residues. Looked up from germline, CDR1 is SQVTM and CDR2 is ANQGSEA. CDR3 loop: CSVLDREKGKLFF. The full variable domain, rest sourced from reference TRBV29-1 and TRBJ1-4, is SAVISQKPSRDICQRGTSLTIQCQVDSQVTMMFWYRQQPGQSLTLIATANQGSEATYESGFVIDKFPISRPNLTFSTLTVSNMSPEDSSIYLCSVLDREKGKLFFGSGTQLSVL.

The chain employs TRBV6-2 or TRBV6-3 and TRBJ2-7. CDR1 and CDR2 from the germline V gene are MNHEY and SVGEGT. There are 14 residues in the CDR3. The chain's CDR3 is CASSYSTSAHEQYF.

The V and J genes are TRBV6-2 or TRBV6-3 and TRBJ2-7. Germline-derived CDR1 and CDR2 are MNHEY and SVGEGT. This CDR3 contains 14 residues. The chain's CDR3 is CASSYGSETYEQYF.

This clonotype is labeled medium-sized based on frequency. The genes are TRBV12-3 or TRBV12-4 and TRBJ2-7; TCRdb proposes TRBD2, but this gene call is untestable without DNA. CDR3 size: 15 residues. CDR3 in amino acids: CASSSSGGEIYEQYF.

The chain couples TRBV7-9 to TRBJ2-7; TCRdb outputs TRBD2, but without DNA this stays unchecked. Germline V gene sequence: CDR1 SEHNR, CDR2 FQNEAQ (reference sequence). CDR3 length equals 12 residues. CDR3 amino acids: CASSLGGDKQYF. The full variable domain, completed using reference TRBV7-9 and TRBJ2-7, is DTGVSQNPRHKITKRGQNVTFRCDPISEHNRLYWYRQTLGQGPEFLTYFQNEAQLEKSRLLSDRFSAERPKGSFSTLEIQRTEQGDSAMYLCASSLGGDKQYFGPGTRLTVT.

The rearrangement links TRBV7-9 to TRBJ2-5; with no DNA, the TCRdb D assignment of TRBD1 cannot be verified. Germline assignment: CDR1 SEHNR and CDR2 FQNEAQ (reference sequence). The CDR3 extends over 17 amino acids. CDR3 protein: CASSLSPAGEGEIDQYF.

The chain couples TRBV6-2 or TRBV6-3 to TRBJ2-1; TCRdb outputs TRBD2, but without DNA this stays unchecked. The CDR3 consists of 13 residues. The germline gives CDR1 MNHEY, CDR2 SVGEGT. The CDR3 region is CASRTGLNNEQFF.

The chain combines TRBV10-2 with TRBJ2-2; TCRdb names TRBD1, which stays unverified in the absence of DNA. Germline lookup yields CDR1 WSHSY and CDR2 SAAADI. The CDR3 is 12 residues long. The CDR3 spells CASSTGAGELFF.

The gene calls are TRBV3-1 and TRBJ2-3; the D call from TCRdb, TRBD2, cannot be confirmed without DNA. This CDR3 comprises 16 residues. The germline CDR1 and CDR2 sequences are LGHDT and YNNKEL (reference sequence). This CDR3 reads CASSQETSGGPDTQYF.

The rearrangement uses TRBV12-3 or TRBV12-4 and TRBJ2-2; there is no DNA to check the TCRdb D call of TRBD1. The CDR3 totals 15 residues. CDR3 sequence: CASSFRVGGTGELFF.

The CDR3 protein is CASSQTFKETQYF. The rearrangement links TRBV27 to TRBJ2-5. CDR1 MNHEY and CDR2 SMNVEV come from the germline V gene (reference sequence). This CDR3 has 13 residues.

The chain links TRBV12-3 or TRBV12-4 to TRBJ2-6; TCRdb proposes TRBD2, but this gene call is untestable without DNA. CDR3 length: 13 residues. CDR3: CASSLPGANVLTF.

This sequence joins TRBV15 and TRBJ2-7. Germline V gives CDR1 LNHNV, CDR2 YYDKDF (reference sequence). CDR3 length equals 12 residues. The CDR3 sequence: CATSRDHYEQYF.

The V and J genes are TRBV4-3 and TRBJ2-7. Per the germline V gene, CDR1 is LGHNA and CDR2 is YSLEER. This CDR3 spans 14 amino acids. Here the CDR3 reads CASSQGLGLYEQYF.

The chain links TRBV12-3 or TRBV12-4 to TRBJ2-7. The CDR3 covers 11 residues. CDR3: CASSPSVEQYF.

The chain employs TRBV29-1 and TRBJ2-7; the D call from TCRdb, TRBD2, cannot be confirmed without DNA. Germline CDR1 is SQVTM and CDR2 is ANQGSEA. The CDR3 sequence is 12 residues long. CDR3 loop: CSVGDFSYEQYF.

V and J are TRBV2 and TRBJ2-7. The germline V gene has CDR1 SNHLY and CDR2 FYNNEI. CDR3 size: 13 residues. The CDR3 spells CASRATSSYEQYF.

The rearrangement links TRBV12-3 or TRBV12-4 to TRBJ2-3; TCRdb calls TRBD1, which cannot be checked without DNA. The CDR3 runs to 16 residues. CDR3: CASSLGRGGNADTQYF.

This chain uses TRBV6-6 with TRBJ2-4; checking the TCRdb D call of TRBD2 is not possible without DNA. This CDR3 comprises 11 residues. CDR1 MNHNY and CDR2 SVGAGI come from the germline V gene (reference sequence). CDR3 sequence: CASSEGGIQYF.

This chain uses TRBV20-1 with TRBJ1-6. This CDR3 region has 17 residues. Per the germline V gene, CDR1 is DFQATT and CDR2 is SNEGSKA (reference sequence). The CDR3 loop is CSARDQTPNSYNSPLHF.

J is TRBJ1-1 and V is TRBV4-2; absent DNA, TCRdb's TRBD1 call cannot be checked. Germline-derived CDR1 and CDR2 are LGHNA and YNFKEQ. CDR3 size: 13 residues. The CDR3 protein is CASSSGPPPGAFF.

This chain links TRBV6-5 with TRBJ2-1; TCRdb gives TRBD2 as the D gene, but with no DNA this cannot be confirmed. The CDR3 is made up of 16 amino acids. Germline values: CDR1 MNHEY, CDR2 SVGAGI. This CDR3 is CASSYTGPSSYNEQFF.

The chain joins TRBV4-3 to TRBJ1-2; the D call from TCRdb, TRBD1, cannot be confirmed without DNA. This CDR3 region has 15 residues. CDR1 is LGHNA and CDR2 is YSLEER in the germline V gene. Here the CDR3 reads CASSQESGAEYGYTF.